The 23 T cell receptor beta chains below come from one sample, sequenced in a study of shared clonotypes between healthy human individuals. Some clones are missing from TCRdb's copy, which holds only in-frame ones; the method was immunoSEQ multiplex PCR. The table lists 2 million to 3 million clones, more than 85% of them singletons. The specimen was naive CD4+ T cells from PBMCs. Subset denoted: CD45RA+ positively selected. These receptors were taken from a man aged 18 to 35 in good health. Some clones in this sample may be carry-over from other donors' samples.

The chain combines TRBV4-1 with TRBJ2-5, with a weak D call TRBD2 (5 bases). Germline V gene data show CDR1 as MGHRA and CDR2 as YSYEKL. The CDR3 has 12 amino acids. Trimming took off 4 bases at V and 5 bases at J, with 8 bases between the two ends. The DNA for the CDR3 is TGCGCCAGCAGCCGCTCGGGGGAGACCCAGTACTTC. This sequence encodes CASSRSGETQYF.

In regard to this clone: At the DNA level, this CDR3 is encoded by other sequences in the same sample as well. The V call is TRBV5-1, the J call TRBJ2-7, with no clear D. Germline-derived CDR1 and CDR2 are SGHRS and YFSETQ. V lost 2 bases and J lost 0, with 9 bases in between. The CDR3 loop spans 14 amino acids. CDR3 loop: CASSFSRSSYEQYF. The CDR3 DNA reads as TGCGCCAGCAGCTTCTCCAGGAGCTCCTACGAGCAGTACTTC.

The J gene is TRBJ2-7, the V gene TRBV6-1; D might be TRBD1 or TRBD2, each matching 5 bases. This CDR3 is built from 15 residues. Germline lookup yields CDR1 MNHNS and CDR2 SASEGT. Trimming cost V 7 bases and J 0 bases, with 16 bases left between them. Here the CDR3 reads CASNRDLASSYEQYF. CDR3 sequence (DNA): TGTGCCAGCAATCGGGACCTCGCAAGCTCCTACGAGCAGTACTTC.

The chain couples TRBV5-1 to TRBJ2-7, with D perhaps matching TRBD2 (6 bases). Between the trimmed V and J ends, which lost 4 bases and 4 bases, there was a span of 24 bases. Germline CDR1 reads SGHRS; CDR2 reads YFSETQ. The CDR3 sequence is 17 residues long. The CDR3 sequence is CASSRLRRDPERYEQYF. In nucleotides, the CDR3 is TGCGCCAGCAGCAGGCTAAGGCGGGACCCAGAGAGGTACGAGCAGTACTTC.

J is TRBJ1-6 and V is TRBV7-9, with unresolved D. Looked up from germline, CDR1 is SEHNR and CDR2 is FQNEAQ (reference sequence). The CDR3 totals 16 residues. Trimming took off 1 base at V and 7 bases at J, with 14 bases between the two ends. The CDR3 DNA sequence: TGTGCCAGCAGCTTAGGCGTCACGACGTGGAATTCACCCCTCCACTTT. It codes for CASSLGVTTWNSPLHF.

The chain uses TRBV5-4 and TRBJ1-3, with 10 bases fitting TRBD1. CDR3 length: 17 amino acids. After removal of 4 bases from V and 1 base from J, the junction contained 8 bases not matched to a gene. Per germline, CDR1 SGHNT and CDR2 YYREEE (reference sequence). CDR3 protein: CASSPRQGADSGNTIYF. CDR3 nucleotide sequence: TGTGCCAGCAGCCCACGACAGGGGGCAGATTCTGGAAACACCATATATTTT.

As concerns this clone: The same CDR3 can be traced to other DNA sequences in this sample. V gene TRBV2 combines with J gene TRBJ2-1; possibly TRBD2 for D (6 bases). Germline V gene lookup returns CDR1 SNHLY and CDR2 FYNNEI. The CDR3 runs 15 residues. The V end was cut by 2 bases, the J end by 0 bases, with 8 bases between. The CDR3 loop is CASSELGSSYNEQFF. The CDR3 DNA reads TGTGCCAGCAGTGAACTCGGGAGCTCCTACAATGAGCAGTTCTTC.

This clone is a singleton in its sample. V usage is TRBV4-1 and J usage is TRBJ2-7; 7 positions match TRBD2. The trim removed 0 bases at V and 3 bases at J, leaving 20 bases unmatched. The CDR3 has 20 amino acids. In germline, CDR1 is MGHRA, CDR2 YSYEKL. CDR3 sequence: CASSQDPPLGGFEVVYEQYF. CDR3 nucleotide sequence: TGCGCCAGCAGCCAAGATCCCCCCTTGGGAGGGTTTGAGGTCGTCTACGAGCAGTACTTC.

The CDR3 nucleotides are TGTGCCAGCAGTTACTCGAGGGCAAACCAAGAGACCCAGTACTTC. Amino acids: CASSYSRANQETQYF. This rearrangement joins TRBV6-6 to TRBJ2-5; a weak D match, TRBD2 (5 bases). V lost 0 bases and J 0 bases, leaving 8 bases between the germline ends. This CDR3 spans 15 amino acids. Per germline, CDR1 MNHNY and CDR2 SVGAGI (reference sequence).

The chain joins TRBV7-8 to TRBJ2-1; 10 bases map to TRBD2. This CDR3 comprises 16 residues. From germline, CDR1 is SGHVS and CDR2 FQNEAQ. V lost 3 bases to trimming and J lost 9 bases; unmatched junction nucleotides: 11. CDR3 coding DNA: TGTGCCAGCAGCTTGGAGATAGCGGGAGGAACGGGTGAGCAGTTCTTC. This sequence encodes CASSLEIAGGTGEQFF.

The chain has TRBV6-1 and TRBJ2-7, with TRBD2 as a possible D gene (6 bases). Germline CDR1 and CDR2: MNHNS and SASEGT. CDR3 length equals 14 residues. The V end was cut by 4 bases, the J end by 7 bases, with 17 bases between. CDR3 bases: TGTGCCAGCAGTGTGCGGGACGCCTCGGGGGAGCAGTACTTC. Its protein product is CASSVRDASGEQYF.

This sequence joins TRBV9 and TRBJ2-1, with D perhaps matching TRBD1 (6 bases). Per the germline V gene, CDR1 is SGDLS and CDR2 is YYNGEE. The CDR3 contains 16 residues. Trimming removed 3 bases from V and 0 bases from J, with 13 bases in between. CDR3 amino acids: CASSEVTGSSYNEQFF. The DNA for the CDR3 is TGTGCCAGCAGCGAGGTTACAGGGAGCTCCTACAATGAGCAGTTCTTC. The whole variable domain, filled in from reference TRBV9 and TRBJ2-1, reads DSGVTQTPKHLITATGQRVTLRCSPRSGDLSVYWYQQSLDQGLQFLIQYYNGEERAKGNILERFSAQQFPDLHSELNLSSLELGDSALYFCASSEVTGSSYNEQFFGPGTRLTVL.

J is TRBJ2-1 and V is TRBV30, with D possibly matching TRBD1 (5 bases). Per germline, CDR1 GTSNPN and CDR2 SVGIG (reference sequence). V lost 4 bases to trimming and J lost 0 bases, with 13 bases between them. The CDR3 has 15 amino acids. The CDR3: CAWTGAPSSYNEQFF. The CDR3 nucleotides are TGTGCCTGGACTGGGGCCCCAAGCTCCTACAATGAGCAGTTCTTC.

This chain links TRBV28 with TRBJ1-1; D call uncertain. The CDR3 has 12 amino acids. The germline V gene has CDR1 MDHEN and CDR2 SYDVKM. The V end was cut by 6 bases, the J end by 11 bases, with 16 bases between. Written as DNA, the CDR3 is TGTGCCAGCAGCCCCGTCGGGAAGTACGCTTTCTTT. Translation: CASSPVGKYAFF.

In nucleotides, the CDR3 is TGTGCCAGCAGCCAAGTACAATTGCTAGCCTACGAGCAGTACTTC. The encoded protein is CASSQVQLLAYEQYF. This chain uses TRBV4-2 with TRBJ2-7, with no clear D. V was pared by 1 base and J by 2 bases, with 12 bases between. Germline loops: CDR1 LGHNA, CDR2 YNFKEQ. This CDR3 is built from 15 residues.

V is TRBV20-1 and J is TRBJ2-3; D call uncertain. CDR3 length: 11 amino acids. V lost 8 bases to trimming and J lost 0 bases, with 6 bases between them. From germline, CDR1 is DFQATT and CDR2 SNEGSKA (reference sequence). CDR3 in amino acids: CSPTSTDTQYF. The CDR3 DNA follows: TGCAGTCCGACCAGCACAGATACGCAGTATTTT.

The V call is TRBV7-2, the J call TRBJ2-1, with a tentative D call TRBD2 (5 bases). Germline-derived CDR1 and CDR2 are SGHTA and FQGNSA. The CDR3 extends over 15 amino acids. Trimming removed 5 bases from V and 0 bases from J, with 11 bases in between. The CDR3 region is CASSPTRNSYNEQFF. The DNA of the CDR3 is TGTGCCAGCAGCCCCACTAGAAACTCCTACAATGAGCAGTTCTTC.

The CDR3 nucleotides are TGCGCCAGCAGCAGGGGACAGGGCTTTGAAAAACTGTTTTTT. This encodes CASSRGQGFEKLFF. The chain carries TRBV5-1 and TRBJ1-4; 9 bases are a match to TRBD1. Trimming at V came to 4 bases and at J to 7 bases, leaving 5 bases not matched to a gene. CDR1 and CDR2 from the germline V gene are SGHRS and YFSETQ. The length of the CDR3 is 14 residues. Complete variable domain (other parts from reference TRBV5-1 and TRBJ1-4): KAGVTQTPRYLIKTRGQQVTLSCSPISGHRSVSWYQQTPGQGLQFLFEYFSETQRNKGNFPGRFSGRQFSNSRSEMNVSTLELGDSALYLCASSRGQGFEKLFFGSGTQLSVL.

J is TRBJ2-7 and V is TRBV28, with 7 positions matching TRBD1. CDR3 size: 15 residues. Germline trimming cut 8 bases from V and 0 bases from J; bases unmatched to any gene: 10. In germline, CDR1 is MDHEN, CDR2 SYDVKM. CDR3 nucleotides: TGTGCCAGCCCCCCCCAGGCAGGGGGCTCCTACGAGCAGTACTTC. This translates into CASPPQAGGSYEQYF.

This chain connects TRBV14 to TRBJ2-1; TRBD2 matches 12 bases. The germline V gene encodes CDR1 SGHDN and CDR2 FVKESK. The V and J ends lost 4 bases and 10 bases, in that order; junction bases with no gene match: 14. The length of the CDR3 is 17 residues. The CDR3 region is CASSRGLAGLPTREQFF. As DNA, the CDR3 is TGTGCCAGCAGCCGTGGACTAGCGGGACTTCCAACCAGGGAGCAGTTCTTC.

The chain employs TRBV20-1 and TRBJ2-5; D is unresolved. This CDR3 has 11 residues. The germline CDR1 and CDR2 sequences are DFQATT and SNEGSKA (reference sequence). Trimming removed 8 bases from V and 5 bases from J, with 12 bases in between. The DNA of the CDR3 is TGCAGTTCTTTCAGTGGGGAGACCCAGTACTTC. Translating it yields CSSFSGETQYF.

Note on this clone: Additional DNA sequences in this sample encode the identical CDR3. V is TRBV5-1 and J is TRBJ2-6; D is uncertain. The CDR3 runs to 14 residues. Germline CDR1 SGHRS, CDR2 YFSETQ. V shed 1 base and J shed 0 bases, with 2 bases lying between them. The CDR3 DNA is TGCGCCAGCAGCTTGTACTCTGGGGCCAACGTCCTGACTTTC. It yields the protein CASSLYSGANVLTF. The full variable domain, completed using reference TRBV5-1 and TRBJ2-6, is KAGVTQTPRYLIKTRGQQVTLSCSPISGHRSVSWYQQTPGQGLQFLFEYFSETQRNKGNFPGRFSGRQFSNSRSEMNVSTLELGDSALYLCASSLYSGANVLTFGAGSRLTVL.

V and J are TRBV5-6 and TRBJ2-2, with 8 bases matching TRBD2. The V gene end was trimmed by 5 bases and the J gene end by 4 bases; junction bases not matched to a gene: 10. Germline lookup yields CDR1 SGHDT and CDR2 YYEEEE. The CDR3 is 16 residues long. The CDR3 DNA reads TGTGCCAGCAGTAAGCGGGAGTCAGGAGTCACCGGGGAGCTGTTTTTT. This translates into CASSKRESGVTGELFF.